The clone carrying this T cell receptor beta chain has just a few counts. The antigen is undetermined. Attachment of unique molecular identifiers was made to individual cDNA molecules. TCRdb fed the 5' RACE reads into MiXCR, producing one record per CDR3 protein. The sample records about 61,000 distinct CDR3 sequences, approximately 12% being singletons. The sample comes from a study of early T cells in non-severe SARS-CoV-2 infection. Study at large: Sequenced bulk RNA came from whole blood that was unsorted, and chains were unpaired. The study, taken as a whole, reports: Matching against VDJdb likely underestimated virus-specific expansions, favoring anti-spike CD8.

The germline V gene encodes CDR1 SGHVS and CDR2 FQNEAQ. The CDR3 consists of 16 residues. V was shortened by 1 base and J by 0 bases, with 10 bases between the two germline ends. This specimen consisted of whole blood, obtained at baseline. The source of this sequence is an adult who was a healthcare worker with PCR-confirmed SARS-CoV-2 infection or an uninfected control (not recorded which). The donor label of this sample is uncertain. The J gene is TRBJ2-1, the V gene TRBV7-8; D tentatively reads TRBD1 or TRBD2 (5 bases each). CDR3 nucleotide sequence: TGTGCCAGCAGCTTAGGCTCCGGGGCCTCCTACAATGAGCAGTTCTTC. It specifies CASSLGSGASYNEQFF.